Presented here are 12 T cell receptor beta chains from one specimen sequenced in a study of T cell changes during pregnancy in multiple sclerosis. This table comes from immunoSEQ multiplex PCR, and its TCRdb copy is limited to in-frame clones, with some not included. The sample contains around 78,000 clones, roughly 93% of which appear only once. Sequenced here: peripheral blood, sampled in the second trimester of pregnancy. These receptors came from a female donor with multiple sclerosis, enrolled in a pregnancy study.

This CDR3 is CASSQGGQPNYGYTF. DNA for the CDR3: TGTGCCAGCAGCCAAGGGGGACAGCCTAACTATGGCTACACCTTC. The chain employs TRBV14 and TRBJ1-2; 7 positions agree with TRBD1. Germline trimming cut 1 base from V and 0 bases from J; bases unmatched to any gene: 2. Germline CDR1 reads SGHDN; CDR2 reads FVKESK. The CDR3 loop spans 15 amino acids.

The chain uses TRBV6-1 and TRBJ1-1, with 7 bases lining up with TRBD1. Germline CDR1 and CDR2: MNHNS and SASEGT. Germline trimming cut 7 bases from V and 2 bases from J; bases unmatched to any gene: 10. The CDR3 has 15 residues. The CDR3 DNA follows: TGTGCCAGCAACTTCAGGGGACAGTACAACACTGAAGCTTTCTTT. Its translation: CASNFRGQYNTEAFF.

This clone has only one observation. The chain has TRBV7-6 and TRBJ2-7; D ambiguous. Trimming cost V 1 base and J 2 bases, with 9 bases left between them. Germline V gene data show CDR1 as SGHVS and CDR2 as FNYEAQ. The CDR3 covers 14 residues. For the CDR3, the DNA is TGTGCCAGCAGCTTAGAACGCACAGCCTACGAGCAGTACTTC. Protein sequence: CASSLERTAYEQYF.

The CDR3 spells CASSSPLSSGGPGELFF. The CDR3 DNA reads as TGTGCCAGCAGCTCCCCCCTCTCGAGCGGGGGGCCCGGGGAGCTGTTTTTT. The chain recombines TRBV9 with TRBJ2-2; TRBD2 agrees at 9 bases. Unmatched junction bases numbered 13, after V lost 4 bases and J lost 6 bases. The germline gives CDR1 SGDLS, CDR2 YYNGEE. The CDR3 extends over 17 amino acids.

The chain combines TRBV9 with TRBJ2-1; D is undetermined. CDR1 SGDLS and CDR2 YYNGEE come from the germline V gene. V lost 2 bases and J lost 7, with 7 bases in between. The CDR3 contains 12 residues. The CDR3 loop reads CASSVNVNEQFF. The CDR3 DNA follows: TGTGCCAGCAGCGTTAATGTAAATGAGCAGTTCTTC.

This clone was seen once. CDR3 protein: CATQGRVGNTIYF. The DNA of the CDR3 is TGTGCAACCCAGGGTCGGGTGGGAAACACCATATATTTT. This rearrangement joins TRBV6-5 to TRBJ1-3, with D possibly being TRBD1 (5 bases). The CDR3 has 13 residues. Germline CDR1 reads MNHEY; CDR2 reads SVGAGI.

V gene TRBV19 combines with J gene TRBJ1-3; D remains ambiguous. The CDR3 runs 17 residues. CDR1 and CDR2 from the germline V gene are LNHDA and SQIVND (reference sequence). V lost 9 bases and J 0 bases, leaving 21 bases between the germline ends. CDR3 in amino acids: CASMDGLSADSGNTIYF. The CDR3 DNA reads TGTGCCAGCATGGACGGACTCTCTGCTGACTCTGGAAACACCATATATTTT.

The V call is TRBV15, the J call TRBJ1-2, with 7 bases lining up with TRBD1. V lost 3 bases to trimming and J lost 3 bases; unmatched junction nucleotides: 1. Germline CDR1 and CDR2: LNHNV and YYDKDF (reference sequence). This CDR3 comprises 13 residues. The DNA for the CDR3 is TGTGCCACCAGCAGTGGGACAGACTATGGCTACACCTTC. This encodes CATSSGTDYGYTF.

The chain is built from TRBV6-1 and TRBJ2-2; TRBD1 aligns across 8 bases. Germline V gives CDR1 MNHNS, CDR2 SASEGT. The CDR3 sequence is 15 residues long. V gave up 4 bases and J gave up 6 bases; unmatched junction bases: 7. The CDR3 protein is CASSVGQGAAGELFF. In DNA form, the CDR3 reads TGTGCCAGCAGTGTAGGACAGGGTGCGGCCGGGGAGCTGTTTTTT.

This rearrangement joins TRBV5-6 to TRBJ1-5; a weak D match, TRBD1 (6 bases). CDR3 length equals 14 residues. Germline V gives CDR1 SGHDT, CDR2 YYEEEE. Trimming removed 3 bases at V and 5 bases at J, with 12 bases between. The CDR3 region is CASSSGGTYQPQHF. The CDR3 DNA sequence: TGTGCCAGCAGCTCTGGGGGCACTTATCAGCCCCAGCATTTT.

The chain employs TRBV27 and TRBJ2-7, with 7 bases that match TRBD1. CDR1 and CDR2 from the germline V gene are MNHEY and SMNVEV (reference sequence). This CDR3 is built from 16 residues. Germline trimming cut 2 bases from V and 5 bases from J; bases unmatched to any gene: 12. DNA of the CDR3: TGTGCCAGCAGTTTAAGAGGGGGCAGGGCGCCCCACGAGCAGTACTTC. It translates to CASSLRGGRAPHEQYF.

This rearrangement joins TRBV9 to TRBJ1-6, with 7 bases matching TRBD1. CDR1 is SGDLS, CDR2 YYNGEE, per germline. The CDR3 covers 14 residues. The V gene end was trimmed by 4 bases and the J gene end by 9 bases; junction bases not matched to a gene: 7. CDR3: CASSLRWTGSPLHF. As DNA, the CDR3 is TGTGCCAGCAGCTTAAGATGGACAGGTTCACCCCTCCACTTT.